This record covers a single T cell receptor beta chain. This sample was taken from a study of cytomegalovirus exposure and HLA in healthy donors. Study overall: HLA-typed donors contributed approximately 86 million unique TCRs, which were held in an early data release.

Amplification used 60 Vbeta primers and 13 Jbeta primers. TCRdb keeps only in-frame clones here, not all; method: immunoSEQ multiplex PCR. The table has around 130,000 clones, approximately 72% seen once. The V gene lost 0 bases and the J gene lost 6 bases, with 10 bases spanning the gap. The length of the CDR3 is 13 residues. Germline CDR1 reads SGHKS; CDR2 reads YYEKEE (reference sequence). The records omit this donor's CMV serostatus. The TCR comes from a human donor in good health. This sequence joins TRBV5-5 and TRBJ2-7; a possible D gene is TRBD1 (5 bases). Material for sequencing was PBMCs. The CDR3 is CASSLAGFREQYF. CDR3 bases: TGTGCCAGCAGCTTGGCAGGGTTCCGCGAGCAGTACTTC. Combining the CDR3 with reference TRBV5-5 and TRBJ2-7 gives the whole variable domain DAGVTQSPTHLIKTRGQQVTLRCSPISGHKSVSWYQQVLGQGPQFIFQYYEKEERGRGNFPDRFSARQFPNYSSELNVNALLLGDSALYLCASSLAGFREQYFGPGTRLTVT.